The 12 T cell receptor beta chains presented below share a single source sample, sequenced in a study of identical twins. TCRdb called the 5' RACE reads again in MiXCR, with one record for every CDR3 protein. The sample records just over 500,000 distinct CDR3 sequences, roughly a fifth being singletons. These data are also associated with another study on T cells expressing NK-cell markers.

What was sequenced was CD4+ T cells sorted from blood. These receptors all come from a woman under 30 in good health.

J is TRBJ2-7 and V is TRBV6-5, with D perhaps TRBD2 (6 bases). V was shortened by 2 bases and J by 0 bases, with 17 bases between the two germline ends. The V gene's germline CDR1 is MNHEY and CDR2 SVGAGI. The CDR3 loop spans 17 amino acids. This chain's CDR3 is CASSYAPLSAGSYEQYF. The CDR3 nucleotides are TGTGCCAGCAGTTACGCTCCTCTTTCAGCGGGCTCCTACGAGCAGTACTTC.

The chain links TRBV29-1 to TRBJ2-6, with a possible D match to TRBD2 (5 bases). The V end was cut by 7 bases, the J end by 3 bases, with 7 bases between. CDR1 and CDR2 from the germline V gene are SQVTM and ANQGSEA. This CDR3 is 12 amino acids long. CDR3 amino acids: CSAGDGANVLTF. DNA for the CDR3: TGCAGCGCCGGGGATGGGGCCAACGTCCTGACTTTC.

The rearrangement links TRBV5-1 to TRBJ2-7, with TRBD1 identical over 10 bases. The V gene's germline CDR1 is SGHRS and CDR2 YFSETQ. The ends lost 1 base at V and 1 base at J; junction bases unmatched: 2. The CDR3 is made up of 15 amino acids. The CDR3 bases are TGCGCCAGCAGCTTGAGGGGACAGGGGTCCTACGAGCAGTACTTC. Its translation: CASSLRGQGSYEQYF.

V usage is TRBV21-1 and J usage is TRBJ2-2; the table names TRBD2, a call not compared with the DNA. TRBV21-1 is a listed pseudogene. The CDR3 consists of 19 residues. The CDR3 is CASSFMASGSLTLAGELFF. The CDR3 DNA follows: TGTGCCAGCAGTTTCATGGCCAGCGGGAGCCTCACTCTCGCCGGGGAGCTGTTTTTT.

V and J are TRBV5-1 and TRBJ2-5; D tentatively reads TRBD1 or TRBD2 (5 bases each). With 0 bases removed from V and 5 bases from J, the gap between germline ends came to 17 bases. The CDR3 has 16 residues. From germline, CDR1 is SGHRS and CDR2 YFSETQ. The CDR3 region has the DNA TGCGCCAGCAGCTTGGCCGCTAGCCCGAGGGGTGAGACCCAGTACTTC. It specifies CASSLAASPRGETQYF.

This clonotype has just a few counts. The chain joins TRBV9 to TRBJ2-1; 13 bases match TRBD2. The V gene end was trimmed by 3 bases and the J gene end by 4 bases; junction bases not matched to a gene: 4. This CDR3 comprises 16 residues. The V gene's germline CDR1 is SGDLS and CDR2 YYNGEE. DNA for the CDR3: TGTGCCAGCAGCGGGCCGGGACTAGCGGGGTACAATGAGCAGTTCTTC. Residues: CASSGPGLAGYNEQFF.

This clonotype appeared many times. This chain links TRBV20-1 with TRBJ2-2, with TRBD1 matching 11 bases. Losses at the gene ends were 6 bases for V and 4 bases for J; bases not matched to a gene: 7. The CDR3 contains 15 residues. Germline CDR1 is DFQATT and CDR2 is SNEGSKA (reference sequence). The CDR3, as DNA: TGCAGTGCGCGGGACAGGGGGAAGGGCACCGGGGAGCTGTTTTTT. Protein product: CSARDRGKGTGELFF.

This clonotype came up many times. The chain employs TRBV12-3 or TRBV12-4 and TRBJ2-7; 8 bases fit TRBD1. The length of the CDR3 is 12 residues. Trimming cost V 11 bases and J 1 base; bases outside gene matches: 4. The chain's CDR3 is CASRTGSYEQYF. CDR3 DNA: TGTGCCTCAAGGACAGGGTCCTACGAGCAGTACTTC.

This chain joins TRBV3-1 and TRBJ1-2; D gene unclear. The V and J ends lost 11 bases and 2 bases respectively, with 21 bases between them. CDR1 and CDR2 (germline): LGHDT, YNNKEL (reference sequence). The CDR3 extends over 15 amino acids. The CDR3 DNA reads TGTGCCTCCTCCAAGCGGGTCCGACTCAACTATGGCTACACCTTC. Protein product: CASSKRVRLNYGYTF.

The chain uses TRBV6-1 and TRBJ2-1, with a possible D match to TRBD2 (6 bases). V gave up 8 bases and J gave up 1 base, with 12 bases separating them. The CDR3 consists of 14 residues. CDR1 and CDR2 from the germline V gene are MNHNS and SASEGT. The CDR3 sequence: CASWTGESYNEQFF. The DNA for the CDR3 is TGTGCCAGCTGGACGGGAGAATCCTACAATGAGCAGTTCTTC.

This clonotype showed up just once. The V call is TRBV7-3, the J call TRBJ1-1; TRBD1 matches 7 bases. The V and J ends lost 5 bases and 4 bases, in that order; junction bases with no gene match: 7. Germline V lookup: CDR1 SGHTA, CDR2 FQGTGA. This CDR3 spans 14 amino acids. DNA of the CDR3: TGTGCCAGCAGCCAGGGACAGACTAGCACTGAAGCTTTCTTT. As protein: CASSQGQTSTEAFF. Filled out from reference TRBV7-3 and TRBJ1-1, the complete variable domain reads GAGVSQTPSNKVTEKGKYVELRCDPISGHTALYWYRQSLGQGPEFLIYFQGTGAADDSGLPNDRFFAVRPEGSVSTLKIQRTERGDSAVYLCASSQGQTSTEAFFGQGTRLTVV.

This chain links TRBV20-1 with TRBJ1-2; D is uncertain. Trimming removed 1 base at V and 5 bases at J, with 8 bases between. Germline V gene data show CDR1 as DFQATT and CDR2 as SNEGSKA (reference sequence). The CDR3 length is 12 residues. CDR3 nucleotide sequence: TGCAGTGCTAGAGTTTCTGGGTATGGCTACACCTTC. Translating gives CSARVSGYGYTF.